This T cell receptor beta chain emerged from a study of blood T cells in healthy people across ages. No fewer than 5.5 micrograms of total RNA were isolated from every sample. CDR3 length: 16 residues. Germline values: CDR1 MNHNS, CDR2 SASEGT. Trimming cost V 3 bases and J 4 bases, with 19 bases left between them. Alongside a J-beta primer mix, a sample-barcoded 5' primer served in a second PCR lasting about 7 to 12 cycles. Every sample produced at least 2.5 million CDR3-containing paired-end reads. TCRdb itself ran the 5' RACE reads through MiXCR, one entry per CDR3 protein. Among over 1,500,000 distinct CDR3 sequences listed, around half were seen once.

The receptor's source is a middle-aged woman in good health. The V gene is TRBV6-1, the J gene TRBJ2-7; D gene uncertain. Sequenced input: blood. The CDR3, as DNA: TGTGCCAGCAGTGATTTTCTAGAGTCCTCGGTTTACGAGCAGTACTTC. As protein: CASSDFLESSVYEQYF.